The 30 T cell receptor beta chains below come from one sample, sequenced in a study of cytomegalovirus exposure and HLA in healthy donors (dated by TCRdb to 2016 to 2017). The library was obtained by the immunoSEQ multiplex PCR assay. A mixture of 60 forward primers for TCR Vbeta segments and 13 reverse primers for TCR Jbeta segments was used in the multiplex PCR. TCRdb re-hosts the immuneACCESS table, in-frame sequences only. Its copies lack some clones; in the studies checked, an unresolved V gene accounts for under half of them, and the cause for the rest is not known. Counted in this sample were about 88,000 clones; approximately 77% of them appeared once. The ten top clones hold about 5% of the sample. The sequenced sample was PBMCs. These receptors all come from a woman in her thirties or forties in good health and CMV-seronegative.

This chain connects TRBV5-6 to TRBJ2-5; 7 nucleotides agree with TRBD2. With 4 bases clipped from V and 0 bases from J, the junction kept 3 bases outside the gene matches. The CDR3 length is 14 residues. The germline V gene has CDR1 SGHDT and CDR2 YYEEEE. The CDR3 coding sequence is TGTGCCAGCAGCCTGGGGGGGGACCAAGAGACCCAGTACTTC. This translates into CASSLGGDQETQYF.

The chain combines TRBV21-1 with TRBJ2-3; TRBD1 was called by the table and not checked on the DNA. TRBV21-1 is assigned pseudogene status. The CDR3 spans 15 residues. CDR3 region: CASSKARDRVDTQYF. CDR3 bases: TGTGCCAGCAGCAAAGCAAGGGACAGGGTGGATACGCAGTATTTT.

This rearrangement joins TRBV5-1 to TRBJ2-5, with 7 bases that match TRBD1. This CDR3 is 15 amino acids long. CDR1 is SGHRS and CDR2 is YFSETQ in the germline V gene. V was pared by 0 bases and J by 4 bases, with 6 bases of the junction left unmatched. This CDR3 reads CASSLAGQGVETQYF. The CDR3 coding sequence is TGCGCCAGCAGCTTGGCCGGGCAGGGGGTAGAGACCCAGTACTTC. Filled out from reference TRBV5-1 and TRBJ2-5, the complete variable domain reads KAGVTQTPRYLIKTRGQQVTLSCSPISGHRSVSWYQQTPGQGLQFLFEYFSETQRNKGNFPGRFSGRQFSNSRSEMNVSTLELGDSALYLCASSLAGQGVETQYFGPGTRLLVL.

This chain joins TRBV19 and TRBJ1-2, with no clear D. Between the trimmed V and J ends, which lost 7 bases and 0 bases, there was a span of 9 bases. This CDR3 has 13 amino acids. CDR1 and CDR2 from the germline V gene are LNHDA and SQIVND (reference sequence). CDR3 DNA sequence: TGTGCCAGTACAATCGGGGCTAACTATGGCTACACCTTC. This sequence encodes CASTIGANYGYTF.

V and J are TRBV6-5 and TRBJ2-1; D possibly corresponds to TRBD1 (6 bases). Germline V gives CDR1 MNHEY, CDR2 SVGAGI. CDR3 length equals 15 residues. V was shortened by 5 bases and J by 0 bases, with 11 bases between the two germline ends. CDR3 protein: CASSRTGYSYNEQFF. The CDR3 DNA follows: TGTGCCAGCAGTCGTACAGGGTACTCCTACAATGAGCAGTTCTTC.

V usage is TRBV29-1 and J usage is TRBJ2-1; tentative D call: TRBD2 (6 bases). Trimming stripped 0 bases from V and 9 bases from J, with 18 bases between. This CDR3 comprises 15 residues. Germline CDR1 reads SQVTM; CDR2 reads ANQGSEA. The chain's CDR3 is CSVEDRRGPPIEQFF. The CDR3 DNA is TGCAGCGTTGAAGATCGGCGGGGCCCCCCCATTGAGCAGTTCTTC.

Here the CDR3 reads CASRPFDRDPYEQYF. The CDR3 nucleotides are TGTGCCAGCAGACCCTTCGACAGGGACCCCTACGAGCAGTACTTC. V and J are TRBV27 and TRBJ2-7, with 7 positions matching TRBD1. The CDR3 is made up of 15 amino acids. Germline-derived CDR1 and CDR2 are MNHEY and SMNVEV (reference sequence). V lost 6 bases to trimming and J lost 2 bases; unmatched junction nucleotides: 10.

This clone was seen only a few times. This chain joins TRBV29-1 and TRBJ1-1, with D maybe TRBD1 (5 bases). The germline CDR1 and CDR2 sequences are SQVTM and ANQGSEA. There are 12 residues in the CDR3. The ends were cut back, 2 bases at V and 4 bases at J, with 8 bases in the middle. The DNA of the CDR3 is TGCAGCGTTGAATTAGGGGCCACTGAAGCTTTCTTT. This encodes CSVELGATEAFF.

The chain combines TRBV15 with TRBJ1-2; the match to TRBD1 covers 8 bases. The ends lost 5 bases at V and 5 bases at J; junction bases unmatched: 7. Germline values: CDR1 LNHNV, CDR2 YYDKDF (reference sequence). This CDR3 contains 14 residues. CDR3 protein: CATSGTGSSYGYTF. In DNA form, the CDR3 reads TGTGCCACCAGCGGGACAGGTTCTTCATATGGCTACACCTTC.

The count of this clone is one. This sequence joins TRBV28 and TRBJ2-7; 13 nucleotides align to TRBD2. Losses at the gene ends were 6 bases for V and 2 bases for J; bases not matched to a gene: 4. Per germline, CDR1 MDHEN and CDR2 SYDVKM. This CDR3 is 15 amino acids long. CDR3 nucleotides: TGTGCCAGCAGAGAACTAGCGGGGGGGCCCTACGAGCAGTACTTC. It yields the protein CASRELAGGPYEQYF.

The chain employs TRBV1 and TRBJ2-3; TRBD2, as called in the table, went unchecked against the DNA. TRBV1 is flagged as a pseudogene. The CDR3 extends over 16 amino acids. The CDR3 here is CTSSQERGGLADTQYF. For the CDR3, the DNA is TGCACCAGCAGCCAAGAGCGGGGGGGTTTGGCAGATACGCAGTATTTT.

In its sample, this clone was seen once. The CDR3 DNA follows: TGCGCCAGCAGCTTGGGGGGCGGGGCCGTGTCCAATGAGCAGTTCTTC. This codes for CASSLGGGAVSNEQFF. The chain employs TRBV5-1 and TRBJ2-1, with D perhaps matching TRBD2 (6 bases). V was pared by 0 bases and J by 6 bases, with 16 bases between. Germline CDR1 SGHRS, CDR2 YFSETQ. CDR3 size: 16 residues.

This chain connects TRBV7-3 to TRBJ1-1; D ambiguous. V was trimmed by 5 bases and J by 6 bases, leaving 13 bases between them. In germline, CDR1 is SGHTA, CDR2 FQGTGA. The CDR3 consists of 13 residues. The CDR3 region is CASSLPGSAEAFF. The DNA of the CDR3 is TGTGCCAGCAGCCTACCGGGATCCGCTGAAGCTTTCTTT.

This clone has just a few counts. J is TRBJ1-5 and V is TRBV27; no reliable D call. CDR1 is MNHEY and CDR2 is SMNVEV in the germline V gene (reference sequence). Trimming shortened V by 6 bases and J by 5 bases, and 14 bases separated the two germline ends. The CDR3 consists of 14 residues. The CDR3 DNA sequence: TGTGCCAGCAGCGTGAGAGGGCCCGATCAGCCCCAGCATTTT. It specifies CASSVRGPDQPQHF.

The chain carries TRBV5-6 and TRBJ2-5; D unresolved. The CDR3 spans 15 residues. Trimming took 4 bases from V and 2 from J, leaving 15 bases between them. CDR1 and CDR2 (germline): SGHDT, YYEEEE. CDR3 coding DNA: TGTGCCAGCAGCCATCAACTTGGTCGGCAAGAGACCCAGTACTTC. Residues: CASSHQLGRQETQYF.

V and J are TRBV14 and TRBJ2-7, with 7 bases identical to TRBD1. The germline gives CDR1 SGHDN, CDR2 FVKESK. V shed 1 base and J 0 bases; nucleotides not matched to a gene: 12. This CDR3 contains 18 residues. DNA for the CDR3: TGTGCCAGCAGCCAAGCGGGATTCACAGGGGTACGCTCCTACGAGCAGTACTTC. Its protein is CASSQAGFTGVRSYEQYF. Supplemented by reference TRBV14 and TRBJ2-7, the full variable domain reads EAGVTQFPSHSVIEKGQTVTLRCDPISGHDNLYWYRRVMGKEIKFLLHFVKESKQDESGMPNNRFLAERTGGTYSTLKVQPAELEDSGVYFCASSQAGFTGVRSYEQYFGPGTRLTVT.

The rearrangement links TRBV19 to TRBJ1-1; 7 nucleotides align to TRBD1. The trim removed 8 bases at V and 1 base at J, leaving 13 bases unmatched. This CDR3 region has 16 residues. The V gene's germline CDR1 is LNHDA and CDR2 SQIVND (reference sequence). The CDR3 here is CASDRARQGANTEAFF. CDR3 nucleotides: TGTGCCAGTGATAGGGCCCGACAGGGTGCGAACACTGAAGCTTTCTTT.

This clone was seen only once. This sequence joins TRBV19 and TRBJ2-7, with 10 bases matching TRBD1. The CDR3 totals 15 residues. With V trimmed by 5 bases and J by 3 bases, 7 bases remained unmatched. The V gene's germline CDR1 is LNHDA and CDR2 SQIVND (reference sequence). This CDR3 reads CASSPGQGGLYEQYF. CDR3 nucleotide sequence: TGTGCCAGTAGTCCCGGACAGGGGGGTCTCTACGAGCAGTACTTC.

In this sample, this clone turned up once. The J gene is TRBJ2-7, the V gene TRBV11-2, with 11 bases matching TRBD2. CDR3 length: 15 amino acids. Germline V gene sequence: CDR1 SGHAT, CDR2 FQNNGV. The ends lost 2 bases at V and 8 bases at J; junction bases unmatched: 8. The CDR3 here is CASSLSGTSGGKQYF. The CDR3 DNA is TGTGCCAGCAGCTTAAGTGGGACTAGCGGTGGAAAGCAGTACTTC.

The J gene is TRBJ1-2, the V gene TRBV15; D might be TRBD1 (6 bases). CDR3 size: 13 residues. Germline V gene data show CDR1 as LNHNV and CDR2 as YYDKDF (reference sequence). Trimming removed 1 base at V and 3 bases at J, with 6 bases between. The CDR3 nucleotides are TGTGCCACCAGCAGAGGACAGGACTATGGCTACACCTTC. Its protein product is CATSRGQDYGYTF.

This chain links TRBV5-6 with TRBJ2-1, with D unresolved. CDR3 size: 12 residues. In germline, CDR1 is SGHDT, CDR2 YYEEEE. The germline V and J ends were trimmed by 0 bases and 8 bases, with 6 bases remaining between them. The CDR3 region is CASSLGGDEQFF. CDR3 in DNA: TGTGCCAGCAGCTTGGGAGGCGATGAGCAGTTCTTC. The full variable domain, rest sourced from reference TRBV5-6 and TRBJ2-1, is DAGVTQSPTHLIKTRGQQVTLRCSPKSGHDTVSWYQQALGQGPQFIFQYYEEEERQRGNFPDRFSGHQFPNYSSELNVNALLLGDSALYLCASSLGGDEQFFGPGTRLTVL.

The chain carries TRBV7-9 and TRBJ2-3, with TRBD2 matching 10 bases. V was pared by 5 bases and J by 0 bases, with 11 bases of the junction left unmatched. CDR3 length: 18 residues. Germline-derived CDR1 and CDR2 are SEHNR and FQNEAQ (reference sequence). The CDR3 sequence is CASSPGVAGGTSTDTQYF. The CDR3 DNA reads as TGTGCCAGCAGCCCCGGGGTAGCGGGGGGTACTAGCACAGATACGCAGTATTTT. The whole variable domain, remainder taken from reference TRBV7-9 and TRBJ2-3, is DTGVSQNPRHKITKRGQNVTFRCDPISEHNRLYWYRQTLGQGPEFLTYFQNEAQLEKSRLLSDRFSAERPKGSFSTLEIQRTEQGDSAMYLCASSPGVAGGTSTDTQYFGPGTRLTVL.

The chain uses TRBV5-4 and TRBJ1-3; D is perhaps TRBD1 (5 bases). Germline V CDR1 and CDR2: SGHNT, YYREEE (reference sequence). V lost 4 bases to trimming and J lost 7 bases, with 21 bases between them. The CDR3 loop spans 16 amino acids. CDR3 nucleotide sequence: TGTGCCAGCAGCGCTAAGCTCTCAGGGACTACGAACACCATATATTTT. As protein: CASSAKLSGTTNTIYF.

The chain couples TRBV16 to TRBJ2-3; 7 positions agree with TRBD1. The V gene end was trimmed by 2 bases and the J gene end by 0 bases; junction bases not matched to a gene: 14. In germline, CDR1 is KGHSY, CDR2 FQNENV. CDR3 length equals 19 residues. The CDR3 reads CASSQTEGAKVPSTDTQYF. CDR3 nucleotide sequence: TGTGCCAGCAGCCAAACTGAGGGGGCAAAAGTGCCTAGCACAGATACGCAGTATTTT.

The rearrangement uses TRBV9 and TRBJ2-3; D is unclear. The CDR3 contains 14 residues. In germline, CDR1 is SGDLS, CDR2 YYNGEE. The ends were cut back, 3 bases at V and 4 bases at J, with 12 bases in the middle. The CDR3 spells CASSAQDISDTQYF. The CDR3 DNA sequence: TGTGCCAGCAGCGCGCAAGACATCTCAGATACGCAGTATTTT.

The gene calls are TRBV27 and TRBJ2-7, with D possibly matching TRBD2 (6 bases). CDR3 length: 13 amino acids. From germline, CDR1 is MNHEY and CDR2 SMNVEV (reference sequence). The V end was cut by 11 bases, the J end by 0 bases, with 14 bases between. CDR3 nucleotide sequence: TGTGCCTCGCGGGGCCCTCTCTCCTACGAGCAGTACTTC. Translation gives CASRGPLSYEQYF.

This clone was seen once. The CDR3: CASSSIGGTQPQHF. The CDR3 DNA follows: TGTGCCAGCAGTTCCATAGGCGGCACTCAGCCCCAGCATTTT. J is TRBJ1-5 and V is TRBV28; no firm D call. Germline V gives CDR1 MDHEN, CDR2 SYDVKM. Trimming shortened V by 4 bases and J by 6 bases, and 13 bases separated the two germline ends. This CDR3 contains 14 residues.

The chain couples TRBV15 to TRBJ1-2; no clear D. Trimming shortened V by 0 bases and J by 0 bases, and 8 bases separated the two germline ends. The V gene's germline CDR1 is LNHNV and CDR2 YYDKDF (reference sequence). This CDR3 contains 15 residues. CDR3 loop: CATSRDVLANYGYTF. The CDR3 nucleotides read TGTGCCACCAGCAGAGATGTTCTAGCTAACTATGGCTACACCTTC.

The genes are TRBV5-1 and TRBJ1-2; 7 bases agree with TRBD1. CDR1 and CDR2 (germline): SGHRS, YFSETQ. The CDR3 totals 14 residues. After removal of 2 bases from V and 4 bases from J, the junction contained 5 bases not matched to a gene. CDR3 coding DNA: TGCGCCAGCAGCTTTGGGGACAGTACCTATGGCTACACCTTC. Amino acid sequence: CASSFGDSTYGYTF.

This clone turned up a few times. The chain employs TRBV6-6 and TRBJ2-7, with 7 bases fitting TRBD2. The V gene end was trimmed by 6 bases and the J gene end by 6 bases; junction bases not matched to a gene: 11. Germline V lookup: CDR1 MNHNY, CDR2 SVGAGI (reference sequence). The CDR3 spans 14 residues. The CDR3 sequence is CASSPSGGVFEQYF. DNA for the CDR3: TGTGCCAGCAGCCCCTCGGGGGGTGTGTTCGAGCAGTACTTC.